These 22 T cell receptor beta chains were all obtained from the same sample, sequenced in a study of T-cell reconstitution after alpha-beta-depleted transplantation in children. Unique molecular identifiers tagged the TCRbeta library. TCRdb fed the PCR reads into MiXCR, producing one record per CDR3 protein. The sample yields over 100,000 distinct CDR3 sequences, about 6% seen once. Sequenced here: PBMCs, mostly from graft donor cells, sampled 60 days after TCRalphabeta/CD19-depleted stem cell transplant. These receptors were obtained from a female patient aged 2-10 years who had a stem cell transplant for Fanconi anemia, so the T cells may come from the graft donor.

Of note for this clonotype: The CDR3 ends on some other residue instead of the conserved phenylalanine or tryptophan, so this is likely a read error. The CDR3 protein is CASRGLAGPQETQYS. The CDR3 nucleotides are TGCGCCAGCAGGGGACTAGCGGGACCCCAAGAGACCCAGTACTCC. V is TRBV5-1 and J is TRBJ2-5; 13 positions agree with TRBD2. CDR1 and CDR2 from the germline V gene are SGHRS and YFSETQ. Trimming took 5 bases from V and 1 from J; bases not matched to a gene: 2. This CDR3 is built from 15 residues.

This clonotype was observed many times. The gene calls are TRBV28 and TRBJ2-3; TRBD1 matches 7 bases. Per germline, CDR1 MDHEN and CDR2 SYDVKM. The CDR3 runs to 14 residues. V gave up 5 bases and J gave up 7 bases; unmatched junction bases: 9. CDR3 in DNA: TGTGCCAGCAGTATAGACAGGGCCCTTTATACGCAGTATTTT. This encodes CASSIDRALYTQYF.

Regarding this clonotype: This may come from a read error, since a much larger clone is one base off. The chain couples TRBV15 to TRBJ2-3; a possible D gene is TRBD2 (5 bases). With 8 bases removed from V and 0 bases from J, the gap between germline ends came to 12 bases. This CDR3 region has 14 residues. Germline V lookup: CDR1 LNHNV, CDR2 YYDKDF (reference sequence). The CDR3 sequence: CATGGLSSTDTQYF. The CDR3 region has the DNA TGTGCCACCGGAGGCCTCTCTAGCACAGATACGCAGTATTTT.

This clonotype was seen at least ten times. The rearrangement links TRBV6-6 to TRBJ1-5; tentatively, D is TRBD1 (5 bases). The CDR3 sequence is 13 residues long. The germline gives CDR1 MNHNY, CDR2 SVGAGI (reference sequence). The V gene lost 2 bases and the J gene lost 7 bases, with 9 bases spanning the gap. In DNA, the CDR3 is TGTGCCAGCAGTTACGGGGGGGGGCAGCCCCAGCATTTT. Amino acids: CASSYGGGQPQHF.

This clonotype has a count of ten or more. One end of the junction does not line up with germline, which may come from a read error. This chain joins TRBV7-3 and TRBJ2-2; TRBD1 matches at 9 bases. The CDR3 length is 16 residues. Germline CDR1 SGHTA, CDR2 FQGTGA. Here the CDR3 reads CASSPTRTGDTGELFF. CDR3 DNA sequence: TGTGCCAGCAGCCCTACCCGGACAGGGGACACTGGGGAGCTGTTTTTT.

Regarding this clonotype: This may come from a read error, since a much larger clone is one base off. V is TRBV12-3 or TRBV12-4 and J is TRBJ1-1; a possible D gene is TRBD1 (5 bases). This CDR3 has 17 amino acids. The CDR3 nucleotides read TGTACCAGCAGTTTAGGTTTAGGGTTACAGGCGAACACTGAAGCTTTCTTT. This codes for CTSSLGLGLQANTEAFF.

This clonotype was detected ten times or more. The chain recombines TRBV11-2 with TRBJ1-1; D might be TRBD1 (6 bases). The CDR3 loop spans 15 amino acids. Germline CDR1 and CDR2: SGHAT and FQNNGV. The V gene lost 4 bases and the J gene lost 4 bases, with 16 bases spanning the gap. CDR3 in amino acids: CASSYPMGGPTEAFF. The CDR3 DNA reads as TGTGCCAGCAGCTACCCCATGGGGGGGCCCACTGAAGCTTTCTTT.

This chain connects TRBV6-4 to TRBJ2-5, with D tentatively TRBD1 or TRBD2 (5 bases each). Germline CDR1 MRHNA, CDR2 SNTAGT. The CDR3 runs to 13 residues. With 1 base removed from V and 7 bases from J, the gap between germline ends came to 10 bases. The CDR3 region has the DNA TGTGCCAGCAGTGACTTTCCGAGGGGGACCCAGTACTTC. This encodes CASSDFPRGTQYF.

This clonotype has just a few counts. This chain joins TRBV12-3 or TRBV12-4 and TRBJ1-5; the D is unclear. Trimming removed 3 bases from V and 5 bases from J, with 5 bases in between. The CDR3 contains 12 residues. The CDR3 nucleotides read TGTGCCAGCAGTTTTCAGTATCAGCCCCAGCATTTT. It encodes CASSFQYQPQHF.

This clonotype was found many times. The rearrangement links TRBV7-2 to TRBJ2-5; 11 bases are shared with TRBD2. The germline V gene encodes CDR1 SGHTA and CDR2 FQGNSA. The junction had 15 bases not matched to a gene; V was cut back by 5 bases and J by 7 bases. The CDR3 loop spans 17 amino acids. The CDR3 sequence is CASSPRRTSGGGGTQYF. CDR3 in DNA: TGTGCCAGCAGCCCCCGTCGCACTAGCGGGGGAGGAGGGACCCAGTACTTC.

This clonotype was found many times. The rearrangement uses TRBV6-5 and TRBJ2-2; TRBD1 is a possible D gene (6 bases). The CDR3 is made up of 16 amino acids. The germline CDR1 and CDR2 sequences are MNHEY and SVGAGI. Trimming pared 6 bases from V and 1 base from J, leaving 15 bases between. The CDR3 bases are TGTGCCAGCAGCTACCCACAGGGCCTGAACACCGGGGAGCTGTTTTTT. This encodes CASSYPQGLNTGELFF.

J is TRBJ1-1 and V is TRBV5-1; D uncertain. The CDR3 runs to 15 residues. The V end was cut by 0 bases, the J end by 8 bases, with 17 bases between. Germline CDR1 and CDR2: SGHRS and YFSETQ. CDR3 loop: CASSLALGPGIEAFF. Written as DNA, the CDR3 is TGCGCCAGCAGCTTGGCCTTAGGCCCCGGAATCGAAGCTTTCTTT.

In this sample, this clonotype turned up many times. The chain carries TRBV5-1 and TRBJ2-1; D assignment may be TRBD1 or TRBD2 (5 bases each). This CDR3 spans 14 amino acids. Germline CDR1 and CDR2: SGHRS and YFSETQ. Trimming took 4 bases from V and 6 from J, leaving 14 bases between them. DNA for the CDR3: TGCGCCAGCAGCAGCCGGGACCCTGCCAATGAGCAGTTCTTC. This encodes CASSSRDPANEQFF.

This clonotype was detected many times. This chain connects TRBV19 to TRBJ1-5, with 7 bases matching TRBD1. Germline lookup yields CDR1 LNHDA and CDR2 SQIVND (reference sequence). V shed 1 base and J 3 bases; nucleotides not matched to a gene: 9. CDR3 length: 17 amino acids. The CDR3 reads CASSIGFPDRVNQPQHF. The DNA of the CDR3 is TGTGCCAGTAGTATAGGTTTTCCAGACAGGGTCAATCAGCCCCAGCATTTT. The variable domain in full, with the rest retrieved from reference TRBV19 and TRBJ1-5, is DGGITQSPKYLFRKEGQNVTLSCEQNLNHDAMYWYRQDPGQGLRLIYYSQIVNDFQKGDIAEGYSVSREKKESFPLTVTSAQKNPTAFYLCASSIGFPDRVNQPQHFGDGTRLSIL.

This clonotype was seen only a few times. V and J are TRBV5-1 and TRBJ2-6; no reliable D call. CDR1 is SGHRS and CDR2 is YFSETQ in the germline V gene. The CDR3 loop spans 18 amino acids. Trimming pared 0 bases from V and 0 bases from J, leaving 13 bases between. As DNA, the CDR3 is TGCGCCAGCAGCTTGGGGAGCGTTCCTTTCTCTGGGGCCAACGTCCTGACTTTC. Protein sequence: CASSLGSVPFSGANVLTF.

This clonotype was observed at least ten times. The chain carries TRBV7-2 and TRBJ2-1, with D possibly TRBD1 on 6 matching bases. V was pared by 5 bases and J by 2 bases, with 16 bases between. Per germline, CDR1 SGHTA and CDR2 FQGNSA. This CDR3 has 16 amino acids. In nucleotides, the CDR3 is TGTGCCAGCAGCCCAATCAGGGGTTGGGCCTACAATGAGCAGTTCTTC. This codes for CASSPIRGWAYNEQFF.

At least ten counts were recorded for this clonotype. The J gene is TRBJ2-3, the V gene TRBV5-1; 8 bases fit TRBD1. This CDR3 is 16 amino acids long. V shed 2 bases and J 4 bases; nucleotides not matched to a gene: 9. In germline, CDR1 is SGHRS, CDR2 YFSETQ. This CDR3 is CASSFTGQGGSDTQYF. CDR3 nucleotides: TGCGCCAGCAGCTTTACTGGACAGGGAGGTTCAGATACGCAGTATTTT. The full variable domain, in which reference TRBV5-1 and TRBJ2-3 provide the parts outside the CDR3, is KAGVTQTPRYLIKTRGQQVTLSCSPISGHRSVSWYQQTPGQGLQFLFEYFSETQRNKGNFPGRFSGRQFSNSRSEMNVSTLELGDSALYLCASSFTGQGGSDTQYFGPGTRLTVL.

This clonotype was seen a handful of times. The chain carries TRBV30 and TRBJ1-2, with D perhaps matching TRBD1 (5 bases). Trimming left V 2 bases short and J 5 bases short, with 18 bases between. Germline loops: CDR1 GTSNPN, CDR2 SVGIG (reference sequence). The CDR3 has 15 amino acids. CDR3 coding DNA: TGTGCCTGGAGTATAGGGCTGGGGCCTACTTATGGCTACACCTTC. It translates to CAWSIGLGPTYGYTF.

The chain carries TRBV28 and TRBJ2-5; TRBD2 agrees at 7 bases. This CDR3 region has 16 residues. Germline V lookup: CDR1 MDHEN, CDR2 SYDVKM. J was trimmed by 9 bases and V by 4 bases; bases with no gene match: 17. CDR3 nucleotide sequence: TGTGCCAGCAGTTCCACCGTAGCAGGGATACGGGGGGCCCAGTACTTC. Residues: CASSSTVAGIRGAQYF.

This clonotype occurred many times. V usage is TRBV29-1 and J usage is TRBJ2-1, with 7 nucleotides matching TRBD1. The CDR3 has 14 residues. Germline loops: CDR1 SQVTM, CDR2 ANQGSEA. The junction had 6 bases not matched to a gene; V was cut back by 4 bases and J by 3 bases. The CDR3 region has the DNA TGCAGCGTTGCAGAACAGGGGTTCTACAATGAGCAGTTCTTC. This translates into CSVAEQGFYNEQFF.

This chain joins TRBV18 and TRBJ2-7; a possible D gene is TRBD2 (7 bases). Trimming stripped 0 bases from V and 5 bases from J, with 8 bases between. The CDR3 contains 13 residues. Germline CDR1 is KGHSH and CDR2 is LQKENI. CDR3 loop: CASSPPGGDEQYF. The CDR3 DNA sequence: TGTGCCAGCTCACCACCAGGGGGGGACGAGCAGTACTTC.

The sample holds many counts of this clonotype. The V and J genes are TRBV5-1 and TRBJ2-4; 9 bases align to TRBD2. CDR3 size: 16 residues. V lost 2 bases and J lost 6; bases outside the gene matches: 9. Looked up from germline, CDR1 is SGHRS and CDR2 is YFSETQ. The CDR3 DNA is TGCGCCAGCAGCTTCGCCCTTAGCGGGAGCGCAAACATTCAGTACTTC. This codes for CASSFALSGSANIQYF.